Shown below are 18 T cell receptor beta chains from a single sample sequenced in a study of beta chain features in type 1 diabetes. The whole isolated RNA underwent reverse transcription, so sequencing captured expressed TCRB transcripts. The protocol was immunoSEQ multiplex PCR, while the TCRdb copy is restricted to in-frame clones and leaves out a portion. This sample has about 320,000 clones, with 12% to 15% found just once. Specimen: central memory CD4+ T cells from blood. The receptor set was obtained from a young man in good health.

This clone was observed a few times. The J gene is TRBJ2-2, the V gene TRBV9, with D perhaps TRBD1 or TRBD2 (5 bases each). Trimming took 4 bases from V and 1 from J, leaving 11 bases between them. The germline gives CDR1 SGDLS, CDR2 YYNGEE. The length of the CDR3 is 15 residues. CDR3 loop: CASSPSGRNTGELFF. The CDR3 DNA reads as TGTGCCAGCAGCCCCTCAGGGAGGAACACCGGGGAGCTGTTTTTT. The complete variable domain, with remaining parts taken from reference TRBV9 and TRBJ2-2, reads DSGVTQTPKHLITATGQRVTLRCSPRSGDLSVYWYQQSLDQGLQFLIQYYNGEERAKGNILERFSAQQFPDLHSELNLSSLELGDSALYFCASSPSGRNTGELFFGEGSRLTVL.

In its sample, this clone was seen many times. This rearrangement joins TRBV28 to TRBJ1-3; D remains ambiguous. Germline V CDR1 and CDR2: MDHEN, SYDVKM. CDR3 length equals 16 residues. V was trimmed by 3 bases and J by 0 bases, leaving 12 bases between them. The CDR3 loop is CASSLAGTSSGNTIYF. The CDR3 bases are TGTGCCAGCAGTTTGGCAGGAACAAGCTCTGGAAACACCATATATTTT.

This clone occurred a few times. The rearrangement uses TRBV6-6 and TRBJ2-5; 9 bases fit TRBD2. The CDR3 length is 16 residues. Germline values: CDR1 MNHNY, CDR2 SVGAGI (reference sequence). Trimming took 7 bases from V and 5 from J; bases not matched to a gene: 14. The CDR3 sequence is CASTKRGSGSRETQYF. CDR3 DNA: TGTGCCAGCACCAAACGGGGTAGCGGGAGTCGCGAGACCCAGTACTTC.

This clone has more than one count but fewer than ten. J is TRBJ2-5 and V is TRBV5-4; tentatively, D is TRBD2 (5 bases). Trimming took off 1 base at V and 3 bases at J, with 16 bases between the two ends. The CDR3 runs to 16 residues. CDR1 and CDR2 (germline): SGHNT, YYREEE (reference sequence). CDR3 sequence: CASSLIGVRREETQYF. Written as DNA, the CDR3 is TGTGCCAGCAGCTTGATCGGGGTGCGGCGAGAAGAGACCCAGTACTTC.

The V and J genes are TRBV5-1 and TRBJ2-7, with 8 bases that match TRBD1. Germline-derived CDR1 and CDR2 are SGHRS and YFSETQ. The length of the CDR3 is 15 residues. V was clipped by 2 bases and J by 0 bases; unmatched bases: 4. The CDR3 sequence is CASSFGQGHSYEQYF. DNA of the CDR3: TGCGCCAGCAGCTTTGGACAGGGTCACTCCTACGAGCAGTACTTC.

This clone was counted a few times. V usage is TRBV9 and J usage is TRBJ2-6; the D gene could be TRBD1 or TRBD2 (6 bases each). The CDR3 has 18 amino acids. The V end was cut by 0 bases, the J end by 0 bases, with 13 bases between. Germline V CDR1 and CDR2: SGDLS, YYNGEE. CDR3 loop: CASSVEGGTGSGANVLTF. CDR3 bases: TGTGCCAGCAGCGTAGAGGGGGGAACTGGCTCTGGGGCCAACGTCCTGACTTTC.

This sequence joins TRBV28 and TRBJ2-5; 9 positions agree with TRBD2. The CDR3 spans 14 residues. Looked up from germline, CDR1 is MDHEN and CDR2 is SYDVKM. V shed 7 bases and J 5 bases; nucleotides not matched to a gene: 8. The CDR3 is CASTLAGIRETQYF. The CDR3 DNA follows: TGTGCCAGCACTCTAGCGGGGATAAGGGAGACCCAGTACTTC.

This clone was seen a few times. This chain joins TRBV5-4 and TRBJ2-3, with D possibly called TRBD1 or TRBD2 (6 bases each). Trimming removed 4 bases at V and 6 bases at J, with 18 bases between. Per germline, CDR1 SGHNT and CDR2 YYREEE (reference sequence). The length of the CDR3 is 15 residues. CDR3 in DNA: TGTGCCAGCAGCCGGTCGGGGGCCACCGCCGATACGCAGTATTTT. Residues: CASSRSGATADTQYF. Together with reference TRBV5-4 and TRBJ2-3, the CDR3 gives the full variable domain: ETGVTQSPTHLIKTRGQQVTLRCSSQSGHNTVSWYQQALGQGPQFIFQYYREEENGRGNFPPRFSGLQFPNYSSELNVNALELDDSALYLCASSRSGATADTQYFGPGTRLTVL.

This clone has a handful of counts. The genes are TRBV6-5 and TRBJ2-2; 9 nucleotides match TRBD2. This CDR3 spans 16 amino acids. CDR1 and CDR2 from the germline V gene are MNHEY and SVGAGI. J was trimmed by 4 bases and V by 1 base; bases with no gene match: 4. CDR3 protein: CASSYFLAGSTGELFF. The CDR3 DNA sequence: TGTGCCAGCAGTTACTTTCTAGCGGGGAGCACCGGGGAGCTGTTTTTT.

The chain links TRBV5-4 to TRBJ2-5; a weak D match, TRBD1 (7 bases). The CDR3 has 13 amino acids. Germline V gives CDR1 SGHNT, CDR2 YYREEE (reference sequence). The V gene lost 0 bases and the J gene lost 5 bases, with 8 bases spanning the gap. The CDR3 loop is CASSLAGGETQYF. Here the CDR3 DNA reads TGTGCCAGCAGCTTGGCAGGGGGGGAGACCCAGTACTTC.

In the case of this clone: A read error is likely here: a far larger clone is one base away. This CDR3 is also generated by other DNA sequences in the sample. The rearrangement links TRBV7-2 to TRBJ1-1; D not certain. CDR3 length equals 13 residues. Germline-derived CDR1 and CDR2 are SGHTA and FQGNSA. V was trimmed by 1 base and J by 4 bases, leaving 7 bases between them. The CDR3 loop is CASSLGAGTEAFF. CDR3 DNA: TGTGCCAGCAGCTTAGGTGCTGGCACTGAAGCTTTCTTT.

This rearrangement joins TRBV29-1 to TRBJ2-3; TRBD2 matches 11 bases. Trimming removed 4 bases from V and 4 bases from J; junction bases left unmatched: 13. This CDR3 contains 17 residues. Germline V lookup: CDR1 SQVTM, CDR2 ANQGSEA. In nucleotides, the CDR3 is TGCAGCGTTGGTTCGGTAGCGGGAGGGGCGAGATCAGATACGCAGTATTTT. This codes for CSVGSVAGGARSDTQYF.

This chain links TRBV5-5 with TRBJ2-1; D may be TRBD2 (5 bases). Trimming removed 4 bases at V and 0 bases at J, with 14 bases between. Germline assignment: CDR1 SGHKS and CDR2 YYEKEE (reference sequence). CDR3 length equals 16 residues. Here the CDR3 DNA reads TGTGCCAGCAGCCCACTACTAGTGAGCTCCTACAATGAGCAGTTCTTC. Encoded protein: CASSPLLVSSYNEQFF.

There are many counts of this clone. The chain is built from TRBV6-6 and TRBJ2-3; no clear D. The V end lost 6 bases, the J end lost 2 bases, and 3 bases lay between the germline ends. Germline CDR1 is MNHNY and CDR2 is SVGAGI (reference sequence). There are 11 residues in the CDR3. As DNA, the CDR3 is TGTGCCAGCAGCCACACAGATACGCAGTATTTT. As protein: CASSHTDTQYF.

This clone has just a few counts. The rearrangement links TRBV7-3 to TRBJ2-3; 8 nucleotides align to TRBD2. CDR1 and CDR2 (germline): SGHTA, FQGTGA. V gave up 3 bases and J gave up 6 bases; unmatched junction bases: 17. The CDR3 covers 18 residues. This chain's CDR3 is CASSFYAPTSGRIDTQYF. The CDR3 DNA follows: TGTGCCAGCAGCTTTTACGCCCCGACCAGCGGGAGAATTGATACGCAGTATTTT.

The V and J genes are TRBV5-4 and TRBJ2-3; D possibly corresponds to TRBD2 (6 bases). This CDR3 is built from 14 residues. The V and J ends lost 3 bases and 5 bases respectively, with 13 bases between them. The germline V gene encodes CDR1 SGHNT and CDR2 YYREEE (reference sequence). CDR3 nucleotides: TGTGCCAGCAGCTGGGGGAGGAAGGGAGATACGCAGTATTTT. Translating gives CASSWGRKGDTQYF.

A few counts support this clone. This chain uses TRBV9 with TRBJ2-7; D is perhaps TRBD2 (5 bases). Germline V gene lookup returns CDR1 SGDLS and CDR2 YYNGEE. The CDR3 length is 14 residues. V lost 7 bases to trimming and J lost 3 bases, with 17 bases between them. This CDR3 reads CASGPSDRGYEQYF. Here the CDR3 DNA reads TGTGCCAGCGGCCCCTCGGACCGGGGCTACGAGCAGTACTTC. The full variable domain, completed using reference TRBV9 and TRBJ2-7, is DSGVTQTPKHLITATGQRVTLRCSPRSGDLSVYWYQQSLDQGLQFLIQYYNGEERAKGNILERFSAQQFPDLHSELNLSSLELGDSALYFCASGPSDRGYEQYFGPGTRLTVT.

In its sample, this clone was seen many times. This chain connects TRBV5-6 to TRBJ2-7; 9 nucleotides align to TRBD2. The junction had 4 bases not matched to a gene; V was cut back by 4 bases and J by 2 bases. The CDR3 sequence is 14 residues long. CDR1 is SGHDT, CDR2 YYEEEE, per germline. The CDR3 protein is CASSPGTSTYEQYF. CDR3 coding DNA: TGTGCCAGCAGCCCCGGGACTAGCACCTACGAGCAGTACTTC.